One sample yielded the 31 T cell receptor beta chains listed below, sequenced in a study of technical replicates of blood from a few donors. This table comes from immunoSEQ multiplex PCR, and its TCRdb copy is limited to in-frame clones, with some not included. The profile shows about 62,000 clones, roughly 91% of them singletons. Specimen: PBMCs. These receptors all stem from a human donor in good health. Some clones in this sample may be carry-over from other donors' samples.

The chain combines TRBV7-6 with TRBJ2-3; D possibly corresponds to TRBD1 (6 bases). V lost 2 bases and J 3 bases, leaving 9 bases between the germline ends. CDR1 is SGHVS and CDR2 is FNYEAQ in the germline V gene. This CDR3 is built from 14 residues. The CDR3 DNA reads as TGTGCCAGCAGCTTACAGGGGTGGACAGATACGCAGTATTTT. As protein: CASSLQGWTDTQYF.

The chain couples TRBV11-2 to TRBJ1-3; 7 bases match TRBD1. Germline V lookup: CDR1 SGHAT, CDR2 FQNNGV. Trimming at V came to 0 bases and at J to 15 bases, leaving 17 bases not matched to a gene. CDR3 size: 16 residues. The CDR3 reads CASSLDLGEQGGSTYF. DNA of the CDR3: TGTGCCAGCAGCTTAGATTTGGGGGAGCAGGGGGGTTCGACATATTTT.

CDR3 in DNA: TGCAGCGTTGATGGGGGGAGCTCTGGAAACACCATATATTTT. Its protein is CSVDGGSSGNTIYF. The chain links TRBV29-1 to TRBJ1-3; TRBD1 might be the D (5 bases). V was trimmed by 3 bases and J by 0 bases, leaving 9 bases between them. The CDR3 spans 14 residues. Per germline, CDR1 SQVTM and CDR2 ANQGSEA.

This chain uses TRBV10-3 with TRBJ2-1; 13 nucleotides match TRBD2. Looked up from germline, CDR1 is ENHRY and CDR2 is SYGVKD. The CDR3 totals 16 residues. Trimming at V came to 4 bases and at J to 5 bases, leaving 5 bases not matched to a gene. CDR3 bases: TGTGCCATCAGTGTTGGGACTAGCGGGGCTGACAATGAGCAGTTCTTC. Translating gives CAISVGTSGADNEQFF.

This clone was found once. The chain combines TRBV5-1 with TRBJ1-1, with 7 bases lining up with TRBD1. Germline V gives CDR1 SGHRS, CDR2 YFSETQ. With V trimmed by 5 bases and J by 4 bases, 8 bases remained unmatched. This CDR3 spans 14 amino acids. The CDR3 nucleotides read TGCGCCAGCAGTACAGCAACAGGGGCCACTGAAGCTTTCTTT. This codes for CASSTATGATEAFF.

The chain combines TRBV6-1 with TRBJ1-1; 7 bases line up with TRBD1. The CDR3 is made up of 14 amino acids. Germline lookup yields CDR1 MNHNS and CDR2 SASEGT. The V and J ends lost 7 bases and 0 bases, in that order; junction bases with no gene match: 5. CDR3 amino acids: CASNDRALNTEAFF. CDR3 bases: TGTGCCAGCAACGACAGGGCGCTGAACACTGAAGCTTTCTTT.

This chain uses TRBV10-3 with TRBJ2-7, with 11 bases fitting TRBD1. CDR1 ENHRY and CDR2 SYGVKD come from the germline V gene. The CDR3 spans 14 residues. Trimming took 4 bases from V and 5 from J; bases not matched to a gene: 4. CDR3 residues: CAISGRDRGDEQYF. In nucleotides, the CDR3 is TGTGCCATCAGTGGCCGGGACAGGGGGGACGAGCAGTACTTC.

The chain recombines TRBV4-3 with TRBJ2-1; 9 bases fit TRBD1. Germline-derived CDR1 and CDR2 are LGHNA and YSLEER. Unmatched junction bases numbered 4, after V lost 1 base and J lost 6 bases. The CDR3 length is 15 residues. CDR3 region: CASSQGTGVGNEQFF. Written as DNA, the CDR3 is TGCGCCAGCAGCCAAGGGACAGGGGTGGGCAATGAGCAGTTCTTC.

The chain employs TRBV5-1 and TRBJ2-5; tentatively, D is TRBD1 (7 bases). The CDR3 is 16 residues long. Trimming removed 4 bases from V and 5 bases from J, with 21 bases in between. CDR1 SGHRS and CDR2 YFSETQ come from the germline V gene. CDR3 in DNA: TGCGCCAGCAGCCCAGGGGGGCGGACGATCCAGGAGACCCAGTACTTC. Residues: CASSPGGRTIQETQYF.

The rearrangement uses TRBV4-3 and TRBJ2-7; TRBD1 matches at 7 bases. This CDR3 contains 15 residues. The germline V gene has CDR1 LGHNA and CDR2 YSLEER. The V and J ends lost 0 bases and 2 bases, in that order; junction bases with no gene match: 4. The CDR3 DNA reads TGCGCCAGCAGCCAAGATCGGGACAGTGCCTACGAGCAGTACTTC. Amino acids: CASSQDRDSAYEQYF.

V and J are TRBV5-4 and TRBJ2-5; D gene unclear. The CDR3 contains 13 residues. V was cut by 3 bases and J by 5 bases, with 11 bases left in between. Germline CDR1 reads SGHNT; CDR2 reads YYREEE (reference sequence). CDR3 DNA: TGTGCCAGCAGCTCCGGGTTCGGGGAGACCCAGTACTTC. Its translation: CASSSGFGETQYF.

This chain connects TRBV19 to TRBJ1-2; D unresolved. The length of the CDR3 is 11 residues. Germline V CDR1 and CDR2: LNHDA, SQIVND (reference sequence). Trimming took 6 bases from V and 2 from J, leaving 4 bases between them. In DNA form, the CDR3 reads TGTGCCAGTAGCGGGAACTATGGCTACACCTTC. Translated: CASSGNYGYTF.

This chain links TRBV6-6 with TRBJ1-2; D is uncertain. The CDR3 sequence is 16 residues long. CDR1 and CDR2 (germline): MNHNY, SVGAGI (reference sequence). Trimming left V 6 bases short and J 8 bases short, with 25 bases between. CDR3 residues: CASSQIPPGKGGGYTF. The CDR3 bases are TGTGCCAGCAGCCAGATACCACCCGGGAAGGGAGGGGGCTACACCTTC.

The rearrangement links TRBV18 to TRBJ2-7, with D perhaps matching TRBD2 (5 bases). The CDR3 has 15 residues. V was cut by 1 base and J by 0 bases, with 10 bases left in between. CDR1 is KGHSH and CDR2 is LQKENI in the germline V gene. CDR3 sequence: CASSPLEVSSYEQYF. The CDR3 DNA reads as TGTGCCAGCTCACCACTGGAGGTGAGCTCCTACGAGCAGTACTTC. Filled out from reference TRBV18 and TRBJ2-7, the complete variable domain reads NAGVMQNPRHLVRRRGQEARLRCSPMKGHSHVYWYRQLPEEGLKFMVYLQKENIIDESGMPKERFSAEFPKEGPSILRIQQVVRGDSAAYFCASSPLEVSSYEQYFGPGTRLTVT.

The V call is TRBV6-4, the J call TRBJ2-3; maybe TRBD1 (6 bases). The CDR3 spans 14 residues. Trimming removed 8 bases at V and 2 bases at J, with 14 bases between. The germline CDR1 and CDR2 sequences are MRHNA and SNTAGT. CDR3: CASAAEGVTDTQYF. As DNA, the CDR3 is TGTGCCAGCGCAGCAGAGGGGGTCACAGATACGCAGTATTTT.

This clone was seen a few times. The chain recombines TRBV10-3 with TRBJ1-1, with 7 nucleotides matching TRBD1. The CDR3 is 15 residues long. J gave up 2 bases and V 5 bases, and 8 bases lay outside the gene matches. CDR1 is ENHRY and CDR2 is SYGVKD in the germline V gene. The CDR3 sequence: CAISQQGIANTEAFF. DNA of the CDR3: TGTGCCATCAGTCAACAGGGGATAGCAAACACTGAAGCTTTCTTT.

The rearrangement uses TRBV6-5 and TRBJ1-2, with TRBD1 as a possible D gene (5 bases). The CDR3 length is 15 residues. Germline values: CDR1 MNHEY, CDR2 SVGAGI. V was shortened by 0 bases and J by 8 bases, with 16 bases between the two germline ends. The CDR3 reads CASSYSFQGARGYTF. Here the CDR3 DNA reads TGTGCCAGCAGTTACTCGTTTCAAGGGGCAAGAGGCTACACCTTC.

The chain has TRBV6-5 and TRBJ2-5, with D maybe TRBD2 (6 bases). V was shortened by 8 bases and J by 3 bases, with 19 bases between the two germline ends. CDR3 length: 15 residues. Per germline, CDR1 MNHEY and CDR2 SVGAGI. The CDR3 DNA follows: TGTGCCAGCCGAGCCTCGGGACTCGCAAAAGAGACCCAGTACTTC. This sequence encodes CASRASGLAKETQYF.

The rearrangement uses TRBV7-6 and TRBJ1-1; TRBD1 aligns across 7 bases. This CDR3 is 16 amino acids long. Germline V CDR1 and CDR2: SGHVS, FNYEAQ. The junction had 14 bases not matched to a gene; V was cut back by 5 bases and J by 5 bases. CDR3 DNA: TGTGCCAGCAGCACAGAAGGCTACAGGGGATTGACTGAAGCTTTCTTT. Encoded protein: CASSTEGYRGLTEAFF.

The chain employs TRBV13 and TRBJ1-6, with D tentatively TRBD1 (5 bases). CDR1 PRHDT and CDR2 FYEKMQ come from the germline V gene (reference sequence). The V gene lost 2 bases and the J gene lost 9 bases, with 17 bases spanning the gap. This CDR3 is built from 16 residues. The CDR3 sequence is CASSLTVGGGSSPLHF. CDR3 in DNA: TGTGCCAGCAGCTTAACCGTCGGGGGTGGAAGTTCACCCCTCCACTTT.

The chain carries TRBV18 and TRBJ1-1; TRBD1 might be the D (6 bases). CDR3 length equals 17 residues. Germline loops: CDR1 KGHSH, CDR2 LQKENI. Trimming took off 3 bases at V and 3 bases at J, with 20 bases between the two ends. CDR3 protein: CASSPRRPDRRDTEAFF. The CDR3 DNA follows: TGTGCCAGCTCACCGCGACGCCCGGACAGAAGGGACACTGAAGCTTTCTTT.

This clone was recorded once. The chain combines TRBV7-2 with TRBJ1-2; 10 nucleotides agree with TRBD1. Trimming took 4 bases from V and 9 from J; bases not matched to a gene: 8. Germline-derived CDR1 and CDR2 are SGHTA and FQGNSA. The length of the CDR3 is 14 residues. The CDR3 DNA reads TGTGCCAGCAGCTGGGGACAGGGGTTTGATAGCTACACCTTC. As protein: CASSWGQGFDSYTF.

The chain combines TRBV14 with TRBJ2-2, with 7 bases lining up with TRBD2. The CDR3 has 15 residues. V lost 3 bases, J lost 1 base, and 2 bases stayed unmatched. Germline V gene data show CDR1 as SGHDN and CDR2 as FVKESK. In nucleotides, the CDR3 is TGTGCCAGCAGCCAGCGGGAGCTGAACACCGGGGAGCTGTTTTTT. Translated, it gives CASSQRELNTGELFF.

The chain employs TRBV7-6 and TRBJ2-3, with D maybe TRBD2 (5 bases). The germline V gene encodes CDR1 SGHVS and CDR2 FNYEAQ. The CDR3 is 13 residues long. V was trimmed by 5 bases and J by 6 bases, leaving 12 bases between them. CDR3 coding DNA: TGTGCCAGCAGCCTGAGGCGCGGGGATACGCAGTATTTT. This codes for CASSLRRGDTQYF.

The gene calls are TRBV10-3 and TRBJ1-2, with 7 bases identical to TRBD1. This CDR3 is built from 14 residues. CDR1 is ENHRY, CDR2 SYGVKD, per germline. The J segment lost 5 bases and the V segment lost 7 bases, leaving 10 bases of the junction unmatched. DNA for the CDR3: TGTGCCATCAATCAAGGGACAGAGTCTTATGGCTACACCTTC. Its translation is CAINQGTESYGYTF.

V gene TRBV2 combines with J gene TRBJ2-1, with 10 bases identical to TRBD2. Germline lookup yields CDR1 SNHLY and CDR2 FYNNEI. Trimming at V came to 8 bases and at J to 10 bases, leaving 14 bases not matched to a gene. The CDR3 extends over 15 amino acids. The CDR3 DNA reads TGTGCCAGCTTACCCGGGACTAGCGCTATCCGGGAGCAGTTCTTC. This codes for CASLPGTSAIREQFF.

The V and J genes are TRBV12-5 and TRBJ2-7, with 7 nucleotides matching TRBD2. This CDR3 contains 14 residues. V lost 1 base to trimming and J lost 4 bases; unmatched junction nucleotides: 4. Germline CDR1 LGHNT, CDR2 FRNRAP. The DNA for the CDR3 is TGTGCTAGTGGTTTGGCTGGGAGGGGTTACGAGCAGTACTTC. Translated: CASGLAGRGYEQYF.

The CDR3 region has the DNA TGTGCCAGCAGCCAAGGGGCCTGGCAGTTCTTC. Its translation: CASSQGAWQFF. V usage is TRBV7-2 and J usage is TRBJ2-1, with TRBD1 as a possible D gene (5 bases). The length of the CDR3 is 11 residues. Looked up from germline, CDR1 is SGHTA and CDR2 is FQGNSA. Trimming stripped 5 bases from V and 12 bases from J, with 11 bases between. Looking up the rest from reference TRBV7-2 and TRBJ2-1 gives the full variable domain: GAGVSQSPSNKVTEKGKDVELRCDPISGHTALYWYRQSLGQGLEFLIYFQGNSAPDKSGLPSDRFSAERTGGSVSTLTIQRTQQEDSAVYLCASSQGAWQFFGPGTRLTVL.

The V gene is TRBV19, the J gene TRBJ2-3; 8 bases align to TRBD2. Trimming cost V 5 bases and J 2 bases; bases outside gene matches: 9. CDR1 is LNHDA and CDR2 is SQIVND in the germline V gene (reference sequence). The CDR3 has 16 amino acids. DNA for the CDR3: TGTGCCAGTAGTCCAGACCCGGGGGGGCCCACAGATACGCAGTATTTT. Translated, it gives CASSPDPGGPTDTQYF.

The rearrangement joins TRBV27 to TRBJ2-1, with TRBD2 identical over 12 bases. The CDR3 runs 15 residues. Trimming took 4 bases from V and 6 from J; bases not matched to a gene: 4. Germline V CDR1 and CDR2: MNHEY, SMNVEV (reference sequence). CDR3 DNA sequence: TGTGCCAGCAGTTCACCGACTAGCGGGAGCAATGAGCAGTTCTTC. Translation: CASSSPTSGSNEQFF.

The genes are TRBV11-2 and TRBJ1-1, with TRBD1 matching 7 bases. J was trimmed by 6 bases and V by 5 bases; bases with no gene match: 6. The CDR3 has 13 residues. Germline assignment: CDR1 SGHAT and CDR2 FQNNGV. In DNA, the CDR3 is TGTGCCAGCAGCCCACAGGGGAAGTCTGAAGCTTTCTTT. Translating it yields CASSPQGKSEAFF.